Below, 18 T cell receptor beta chains from the same sample are listed, as sequenced in a study of T cell repertoires in cytomegalovirus infection. These receptors have no identified antigens. TCRdb recomputed calls from the reads with MiXCR, one row per CDR3 protein. The sample has about 60,000 distinct CDR3 sequences, 20% to 25% seen once. The input for sequencing was CD8+ T cells from cultured PBMCs, taken from culture after CMV antigen stimulation. The receptor source for this set is a human donor in good health (CMV status not recorded). Some clones in this sample may be carry-over from other donors' samples.

V and J are TRBV6-6 and TRBJ2-1; possibly TRBD1 for D (6 bases). Trimming removed 2 bases from V and 6 bases from J, with 20 bases in between. The length of the CDR3 is 17 residues. Looked up from germline, CDR1 is MNHNY and CDR2 is SVGAGI (reference sequence). The CDR3 protein is CASSYTTRSRGGNEQFF. CDR3 DNA sequence: TGTGCCAGCAGTTACACCACCCGTTCGAGAGGGGGCAATGAGCAGTTCTTC.

This chain uses TRBV12-3 or TRBV12-4 with TRBJ2-4; weak D call: TRBD1 (6 bases). This CDR3 region has 17 residues. Trimming left V 5 bases short and J 1 base short, with 18 bases between. The CDR3 loop is CASSDAQGFEAKNIQYF. The DNA for the CDR3 is TGTGCCAGCAGTGATGCGCAGGGGTTTGAGGCCAAAAACATTCAGTACTTC.

This clonotype was detected a few times. The chain combines TRBV7-8 with TRBJ1-1; possible D gene TRBD1, 6 bases. This CDR3 spans 15 amino acids. Per germline, CDR1 SGHVS and CDR2 FQNEAQ. V shed 1 base and J shed 0 bases, with 9 bases lying between them. CDR3 in DNA: TGTGCCAGCAGCTTAGGGGCAGGGGTGAACACTGAAGCTTTCTTT. This gives the protein CASSLGAGVNTEAFF.

This clonotype was detected only a few times. The genes are TRBV6-1 and TRBJ2-1; D gene uncertain. The CDR3 consists of 15 residues. CDR1 MNHNS and CDR2 SASEGT come from the germline V gene. Trimming pared 7 bases from V and 7 bases from J, leaving 20 bases between. The CDR3 protein is CASIAWLEFGNEQFF. The CDR3 DNA reads TGTGCCAGCATCGCCTGGTTAGAATTCGGAAATGAGCAGTTCTTC.

This clonotype was observed a handful of times. The V gene is TRBV2, the J gene TRBJ2-7; D might be TRBD2 (5 bases). The CDR3 contains 13 residues. The V end lost 1 base, the J end lost 6 bases, and 10 bases lay between the germline ends. Per the germline V gene, CDR1 is SNHLY and CDR2 is FYNNEI. CDR3 protein: CASSEGGGREQYF. The CDR3 nucleotides are TGTGCCAGCAGTGAAGGAGGAGGTCGCGAGCAGTACTTC.

This clonotype was recorded many times. CDR3 bases: TGTGCCAGCAGCCCGACCGGGACCTACAATGAGCAGTTCTTC. This sequence encodes CASSPTGTYNEQFF. V is TRBV7-6 and J is TRBJ2-1, with a possible D match to TRBD2 (5 bases). The V end was cut by 5 bases, the J end by 2 bases, with 10 bases between. This CDR3 is built from 14 residues. Germline V gene data show CDR1 as SGHVS and CDR2 as FNYEAQ.

This chain connects TRBV13 to TRBJ2-6, with TRBD2 matching over 9 bases. Germline loops: CDR1 PRHDT, CDR2 FYEKMQ (reference sequence). With V trimmed by 0 bases and J by 2 bases, 2 bases remained unmatched. The CDR3 consists of 17 residues. CDR3 loop: CASSLGRGGAGANVLTF. CDR3 bases: TGTGCCAGCAGCTTAGGCCGCGGGGGGGCTGGGGCCAACGTCCTGACTTTC.

The sample holds a few counts of this clonotype. As DNA, the CDR3 is TGTGCCAGCAGTGAGGAGGGAAGGAACGAGCAGTACTTC. Translated: CASSEEGRNEQYF. The V gene is TRBV6-1, the J gene TRBJ2-7; weak D call: TRBD2 (6 bases). Germline V gives CDR1 MNHNS, CDR2 SASEGT. V lost 3 bases and J 5 bases, leaving 11 bases between the germline ends. This CDR3 is built from 13 residues.

The chain carries TRBV6-1 and TRBJ1-1, with a weak D call TRBD1 (5 bases). V lost 7 bases and J 1 base, leaving 13 bases between the germline ends. The CDR3 spans 14 residues. The V gene's germline CDR1 is MNHNS and CDR2 SASEGT. The CDR3 loop reads CASKDKTSNTEAFF. CDR3 nucleotides: TGTGCCAGCAAGGACAAGACTTCGAACACTGAAGCTTTCTTT.

This rearrangement joins TRBV27 to TRBJ2-7; D is unresolved. The CDR3 consists of 14 residues. Germline V gives CDR1 MNHEY, CDR2 SMNVEV (reference sequence). Trimming shortened V by 3 bases and J by 7 bases, and 16 bases separated the two germline ends. As DNA, the CDR3 is TGTGCCAGCAGTTTGTACCGCGGTCCGGTGGAGCAGTACTTC. Residues: CASSLYRGPVEQYF.

Comments on this clonotype: Germline is not matched at one junction end, which may reflect a read error. The CDR3 sequence: CASSLDRDRVDTEGFF. For the CDR3, the DNA is TGTGCCAGCAGCTTAGACCGCGACAGGGTGGACACTGAAGGTTTCTTT. This sequence joins TRBV7-2 and TRBJ1-1, with 7 positions matching TRBD1. Germline V gene lookup returns CDR1 SGHTA and CDR2 FQGNSA. CDR3 length: 16 amino acids.

In its sample, this clonotype was seen a few times. The rearrangement uses TRBV7-8 and TRBJ2-1; 8 bases align to TRBD2. CDR3 length: 16 residues. Germline CDR1 is SGHVS and CDR2 is FQNEAQ. The V segment lost 0 bases and the J segment 8 bases; nucleotides outside the gene matches: 9. Here the CDR3 DNA reads TGTGCCAGCAGCTTAGCGGTCGAGCGGGGGTACTATGAGCAGTTCTTC. It yields the protein CASSLAVERGYYEQFF.

The rearrangement uses TRBV6-2 or TRBV6-3 and TRBJ2-1; D perhaps matches TRBD1 (6 bases). This CDR3 has 13 amino acids. Germline-derived CDR1 and CDR2 are MNHEY and SVGEGT. Trimming cost V 4 bases and J 6 bases, with 10 bases left between them. The CDR3, as DNA: TGTGCCAGCAGTTTCCCGACAGGCAATGAGCAGTTCTTC. Translation: CASSFPTGNEQFF.

This clonotype appeared a few times. The chain uses TRBV7-2 and TRBJ2-1; 9 bases fit TRBD1. CDR3 length: 14 residues. V gave up 4 bases and J gave up 5 bases; unmatched junction bases: 3. CDR1 is SGHTA and CDR2 is FQGNSA in the germline V gene. The DNA of the CDR3 is TGTGCCAGCAGCTCGGGACAGGGAAACAATGAGCAGTTCTTC. It codes for CASSSGQGNNEQFF.

This clonotype was recorded a few times. The chain links TRBV19 to TRBJ2-7; 11 nucleotides agree with TRBD1. Unmatched junction bases numbered 3, after V lost 5 bases and J lost 3 bases. Germline V CDR1 and CDR2: LNHDA, SQIVND (reference sequence). The CDR3 totals 14 residues. The CDR3 DNA reads as TGTGCCAGTAGTGCCGGGACAGGGGGCTACGAGCAGTACTTC. Translating gives CASSAGTGGYEQYF. The whole variable domain, remainder taken from reference TRBV19 and TRBJ2-7, is DGGITQSPKYLFRKEGQNVTLSCEQNLNHDAMYWYRQDPGQGLRLIYYSQIVNDFQKGDIAEGYSVSREKKESFPLTVTSAQKNPTAFYLCASSAGTGGYEQYFGPGTRLTVT.

Only a few counts were recorded for this clonotype. The V gene is TRBV7-9, the J gene TRBJ2-7; D is ambiguous. The CDR3 runs to 14 residues. V was trimmed by 0 bases and J by 0 bases, leaving 6 bases between them. The germline V gene encodes CDR1 SEHNR and CDR2 FQNEAQ (reference sequence). DNA for the CDR3: TGTGCCAGCAGCTTAGCTGGGTTCTCCTACGAGCAGTACTTC. Protein sequence: CASSLAGFSYEQYF.

The chain is built from TRBV7-2 and TRBJ2-3; perhaps TRBD2 as D (6 bases). V was trimmed by 7 bases and J by 5 bases, leaving 19 bases between them. This CDR3 region has 15 residues. CDR1 is SGHTA and CDR2 is FQGNSA in the germline V gene. The CDR3 coding sequence is TGTGCCAGCACCCAGAGCGGGTTCCGGATAGATACGCAGTATTTT. This codes for CASTQSGFRIDTQYF.

This clonotype showed up just a few times. The V gene is TRBV7-2, the J gene TRBJ1-5; the D gene is possibly TRBD1 (6 bases). Germline loops: CDR1 SGHTA, CDR2 FQGNSA. V gave up 5 bases and J gave up 1 base, with 12 bases separating them. This CDR3 is 15 amino acids long. CDR3 nucleotides: TGTGCCAGCAGCGTCGGGACACAAAGCAATCAGCCCCAGCATTTT. This codes for CASSVGTQSNQPQHF. Filled out from reference TRBV7-2 and TRBJ1-5, the complete variable domain reads GAGVSQSPSNKVTEKGKDVELRCDPISGHTALYWYRQSLGQGLEFLIYFQGNSAPDKSGLPSDRFSAERTGGSVSTLTIQRTQQEDSAVYLCASSVGTQSNQPQHFGDGTRLSIL.